The 10 T cell receptor gamma chains reported below all come from one sample, sequenced in a study of gammadelta T cells in human blood. TCRdb reprocessed the RT-PCR reads using CATT. This table lists some 100 gamma-chain clones. Specimen: Vgamma9Vdelta2 gamma-delta T cells from cord blood. Receptors were obtained from a newborn.

Regarding this clone: TCRdb's protein, taken from a much larger clone, differs from this DNA's translation at residue 7, likely owing to a read error; the protein displayed comes from the DNA. The V gene is TRGV4, the J gene TRGJP1. Per the germline V gene, CDR1 is EGSTGY and CDR2 is YDSYTSSV. The CDR3 is made up of 12 amino acids. For the CDR3, the DNA is TGTGCCACCTATACCACTAGTTGGTTCAAGATATTT. It encodes CATYTTSWFKIF.

Comments on this clone: TCRdb attributes to this sequence the protein of a much larger clone, which differs from the DNA translation at residue 12; a read error is likely, and the protein displayed is translated from the DNA. The V and J genes are TRGV9 and TRGJP1. CDR1 and CDR2 (germline): GITISATS, ISYDGTV (reference sequence). This CDR3 region has 15 residues. This chain's CDR3 is CALWEVYTTGWYKIF. In nucleotides, the CDR3 is TGTGCCTTGTGGGAGGTGTATACCACTGGTTGGTACAAGATATTT.

Worth noting for this clone: A far larger clone is off by one base, so a read error is likely. The chain has TRGV9 and TRGJP. This CDR3 contains 16 residues. CDR1 and CDR2 (germline): GITISATS, ISYDGTV (reference sequence). This chain's CDR3 is CALWEDQELDKKIKVF. The DNA for the CDR3 is TGTGCCTTGTGGGAGGATCAAGAGTTGGACAAAAAAATCAAGGTATTT.

In regard to this clone: A far larger clone is one base from this, pointing to a likely read error. The genes are TRGV10 and TRGJP1. TRGV10 is annotated as an ORF whose role is uncertain. This CDR3 is built from 18 residues. J lost 2 bases, V lost 8 bases, and 18 bases had no gene match. The CDR3 loop reads CAAWAEKRESTTGWFKIF. The CDR3 nucleotides read TGTGCTGCGTGGGCCGAGAAGAGAGAGTCAACCACTGGTTGGTTCAAGATATTT.

As concerns this clone: Only one base separates this from a far larger clonotype, so it likely reflects a read error. The rearrangement links TRGV9 to TRGJP. Germline CDR1 and CDR2: GITISATS and ISYDGTV (reference sequence). The CDR3 covers 16 residues. The CDR3 reads CALWEVQELDKKIKVF. In DNA form, the CDR3 reads TGTGCCTTGTGGGAGGTGCAAGAGTTGGACAAAAAAATCAAGGTATTT.

About this clone: TCRdb shows a much larger clone's protein in place of this DNA's translation, and the two differ at residue 9, likely through a read error; the protein shown is translated from the DNA. This sequence joins TRGV9 and TRGJP. Germline CDR1 GITISATS, CDR2 ISYDGTV (reference sequence). The CDR3 covers 16 residues. The CDR3 region has the DNA TGTGCCTTGTGGGAGGTGCAAGAGTCGGGCAAAAAAATCAAGGTATTT. Translated: CALWEVQESGKKIKVF.

The table lists this clone with a few counts. With only one base between it and a far larger clone, this is likely a read error. At the DNA level, this CDR3 is encoded by other sequences in the same sample as well. The chain links TRGV9 to TRGJP1. Germline V gives CDR1 GITISATS, CDR2 ISYDGTV (reference sequence). CDR3 length equals 15 residues. V trimming: 1 base; J trimming: 0 bases; junction bases outside the gene matches: 2. The CDR3 sequence: CALWEVYTTGWFKIF. The CDR3 DNA sequence: TGTGCCTTGTGGGAGGTATATACCACTGGTTGGTTCAAGATATTT.

On this clone itself: TCRdb's protein, taken from a much larger clone, differs from this DNA's translation at residue 7, likely owing to a read error; the protein displayed comes from the DNA. Other nucleotide sequences from this sample produce the same CDR3. The rearrangement links TRGV9 to TRGJP. Germline V gene data show CDR1 as GITISATS and CDR2 as ISYDGTV (reference sequence). This CDR3 is 16 amino acids long. V dropped 1 base and J dropped 6; count of bases not matched to a gene: 3. This CDR3 reads CALWEVRELGKKIKVF. CDR3 in DNA: TGTGCCTTGTGGGAGGTCCGAGAGTTGGGCAAAAAAATCAAGGTATTT.

On this clone itself: Given a far larger clone just one base away, this is likely a sequencing read error. V is TRGV10 and J is TRGJP1. TRGV10 is marked as an open reading frame, function uncertain. The CDR3 covers 13 residues. V gave up 8 bases and J gave up 1 base; unmatched junction bases: 2. CDR3 in amino acids: CAAWVTTGWFKIF. CDR3 nucleotide sequence: TGTGCTGCGTGGGTTACCACTGGTTGGTTCAAGATATTT.

Note on this clone: This sequence is one base from a far larger clone and is likely a read error. The J gene is TRGJP, the V gene TRGV9. CDR3 length equals 16 residues. From germline, CDR1 is GITISATS and CDR2 ISYDGTV (reference sequence). For the CDR3, the DNA is TGTGCCTCGTGGGAGGATCAAGAGTTGGGCAAAAAAATCAAGGTATTT. Residues: CASWEDQELGKKIKVF.